This T cell receptor (beta chain) was found in a study of identical twins. A single record per CDR3 protein comes from TCRdb applying MiXCR to the 5' RACE reads. The sample lists about 470,000 distinct CDR3 sequences, roughly 24% occurring once. CDR3 length equals 12 residues. CDR1 SGHRS and CDR2 YFSETQ come from the germline V gene. This clonotype was seen many times. Germline is not matched at one junction end, which may reflect a read error. These same records also appear under a second study, on T cells expressing NK-cell markers. This second report adds: Of eight sequenced donors, seven were HCMV-seropositive and one HCMV-seronegative.

The sequenced sample was CD4+ T cells sorted from blood. The receptor comes from a woman younger than 30 in good health. This sequence joins TRBV5-1 and TRBJ2-7; possibly TRBD1 for D (6 bases). In nucleotides, the CDR3 is TGTGCCAGCAGCTTAGGGGGCTACGAGCAGTACTTC. It codes for CASSLGGYEQYF.